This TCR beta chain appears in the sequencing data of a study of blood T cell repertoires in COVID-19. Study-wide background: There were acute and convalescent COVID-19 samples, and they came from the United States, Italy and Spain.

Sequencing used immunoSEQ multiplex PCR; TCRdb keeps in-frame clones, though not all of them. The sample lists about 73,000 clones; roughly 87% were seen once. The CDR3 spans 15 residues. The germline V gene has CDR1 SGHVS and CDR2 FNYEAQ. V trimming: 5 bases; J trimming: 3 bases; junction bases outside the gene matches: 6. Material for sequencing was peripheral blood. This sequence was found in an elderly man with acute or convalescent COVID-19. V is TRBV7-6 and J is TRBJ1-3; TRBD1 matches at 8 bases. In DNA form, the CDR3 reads TGTGCCAGCAGCCTGACAGGGGTGTATGGAAACACCATATATTTT. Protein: CASSLTGVYGNTIYF.